A single sample gave rise to the 31 T cell receptor beta chains below, sequenced in a study of tumor-infiltrating lymphocytes in oesophageal squamous cell carcinoma. MiXCR, applied by TCRdb to the PCR reads, yields one record per CDR3 protein. The top ten clones hold over 35% of a sample with approximately 13,000 distinct CDR3 sequences, 54% of them seen once. Sequencing input: esophageal tumor tissue. The receptors were sampled from a male donor with esophageal squamous cell carcinoma.

This clonotype was seen at least ten times. V is TRBV7-9 and J is TRBJ2-1; 8 bases are a match to TRBD2. This CDR3 has 14 amino acids. CDR1 and CDR2 from the germline V gene are SEHNR and FQNEAQ (reference sequence). V shed 4 bases, J shed 10 bases, and the junction held 9 bases outside the gene matches. CDR3 residues: CASSSIPGLEEQFF. CDR3 coding DNA: TGTGCCAGCAGCTCTATTCCGGGACTAGAAGAGCAGTTCTTC.

This clonotype was seen at least ten times. A read error may produce the germline difference seen at one junction end. The chain carries TRBV12-3 or TRBV12-4 and TRBJ1-6; 7 bases map to TRBD1. The CDR3 is made up of 14 amino acids. The CDR3 nucleotides are TGTGCCAGCAGTTTTACAGGGGAGAATTCACCCCTCCACTTC. Its protein is CASSFTGENSPLHF.

This clonotype was counted a few times. This sequence joins TRBV6-1 and TRBJ2-7; 10 nucleotides align to TRBD1. V lost 5 bases, J lost 2 bases, and 3 bases stayed unmatched. The germline CDR1 and CDR2 sequences are MNHNS and SASEGT. The CDR3 is 14 residues long. Here the CDR3 reads CASSYDRGPYEQYF. As DNA, the CDR3 is TGTGCCAGCAGTTATGACAGGGGGCCCTACGAGCAGTACTTC.

Concerning this clonotype: Since no conserved phenylalanine or tryptophan closes the CDR3, a read error is the likely cause. It is unclear where the CDR3 begins or ends on the DNA, so no DNA is shown, and the CDR3 is as TCRdb lists it. The gene calls are TRBV7-9 and TRBJ2-5; the tabulated D call, TRBD2, remains unverified against the DNA. The CDR3 numbers 16 amino acids, ends counted. The V gene's germline CDR1 is SEHNR and CDR2 FQNEAQ (reference sequence). CDR3 residues: CASTGRPSSYEQYFGN.

This clonotype is classed as medium-sized (0.01 to 0.1%). The chain recombines TRBV28 with TRBJ2-5, with 12 bases that match TRBD2. The V segment lost 5 bases and the J segment 7 bases; nucleotides outside the gene matches: 8. The CDR3 runs to 15 residues. Germline CDR1 is MDHEN and CDR2 is SYDVKM. The CDR3 DNA reads as TGTGCCAGCAGTCCACCGACTAGCGGGGGAGGGACCCAGTACTTC. Translated, it gives CASSPPTSGGGTQYF. Together with reference TRBV28 and TRBJ2-5, the CDR3 gives the full variable domain: DVKVTQSSRYLVKRTGEKVFLECVQDMDHENMFWYRQDPGLGLRLIYFSYDVKMKEKGDIPEGYSVSREKKERFSLILESASTNQTSMYLCASSPPTSGGGTQYFGPGTRLLVL.

The CDR3 reads CASSHDSSYEQYF. The CDR3 region has the DNA TGTGCCAGCAGCCATGACAGCTCCTACGAGCAGTACTTC. The chain links TRBV7-6 to TRBJ2-1, with a possible D match to TRBD1 (5 bases). The J call may be incorrect, as the DNA end agrees better with TRBJ2-7. The CDR3 spans 13 residues. In germline, CDR1 is SGHVS, CDR2 FNYEAQ.

The rearrangement links TRBV11-2 to TRBJ2-3; D is possibly TRBD1 (5 bases). TRBJ2-7 explains the end of the DNA better; the J call may be wrong. The germline V gene encodes CDR1 SGHAT and CDR2 FQNNGV. The CDR3 loop spans 12 amino acids. The CDR3 sequence is CASSLQAAEQYF. DNA for the CDR3: TGTGCCAGCAGTCTACAGGCAGCCGAGCAGTACTTC.

This rearrangement joins TRBV7-3 to TRBJ2-5; D is perhaps TRBD1 (5 bases). The CDR3 totals 14 residues. V shed 6 bases and J shed 1 base, with 12 bases lying between them. CDR1 is SGHTA and CDR2 is FQGTGA in the germline V gene. The CDR3 DNA reads as TGTGCCAGCAGTCAAGGACACAGCCAAGAGACCCAGTACTTC. Protein sequence: CASSQGHSQETQYF. Full variable domain (missing parts from reference TRBV7-3 and TRBJ2-5): GAGVSQTPSNKVTEKGKYVELRCDPISGHTALYWYRQSLGQGPEFLIYFQGTGAADDSGLPNDRFFAVRPEGSVSTLKIQRTERGDSAVYLCASSQGHSQETQYFGPGTRLLVL.

In this sample, this clonotype turned up many times. The rearrangement uses TRBV27 and TRBJ2-7, with TRBD2 matching over 12 bases. The germline gives CDR1 MNHEY, CDR2 SMNVEV (reference sequence). The CDR3 sequence is 17 residues long. V lost 2 bases and J lost 2; bases outside the gene matches: 7. CDR3: CASSLRTSGEQTYEQYF. The CDR3 DNA reads TGTGCCAGCAGTTTAAGGACTAGCGGGGAGCAAACCTACGAGCAGTACTTC.

The J gene is TRBJ2-1, the V gene TRBV27; 14 bases line up with TRBD2. The CDR3 sequence is 16 residues long. Germline CDR1 is MNHEY and CDR2 is SMNVEV (reference sequence). Trimming took 5 bases from V and 4 from J; bases not matched to a gene: 4. This CDR3 is CASSPTSGRAYNEQFF. For the CDR3, the DNA is TGTGCCAGCAGTCCGACTAGCGGGAGGGCGTACAATGAGCAGTTCTTC.

The chain has TRBV10-3 and TRBJ2-3, with 14 nucleotides matching TRBD2. The J call may be faulty, since TRBJ2-7 better matches the DNA end. Germline values: CDR1 ENHRY, CDR2 SYGVKD. CDR3 length equals 16 residues. In nucleotides, the CDR3 is TGTGCCATCAGGAACCCGACTAGCGGGAGGGGGGACGAGCAGTACTTC. This encodes CAIRNPTSGRGDEQYF.

This rearrangement joins TRBV11-2 to TRBJ2-7, with D tentatively TRBD1 (5 bases). Trimming removed 5 bases at V and 5 bases at J, with 25 bases between. Germline V gene sequence: CDR1 SGHAT, CDR2 FQNNGV. There are 17 residues in the CDR3. In DNA, the CDR3 is TGTGCCAGCAGCCCATTCAAGATACCACCAGGGCTCCACGAGCAGTACTTC. This encodes CASSPFKIPPGLHEQYF.

The J gene is TRBJ1-4, the V gene TRBV7-2; 7 bases are shared with TRBD1. Germline lookup yields CDR1 SGHTA and CDR2 FQGNSA. V dropped 5 bases and J dropped 8; count of bases not matched to a gene: 8. CDR3 length: 14 amino acids. CDR3 region: CASSVRAGGEKLFF. CDR3 in DNA: TGTGCCAGCAGCGTACGGGCAGGGGGAGAAAAACTGTTTTTT.

This chain links TRBV7-6 with TRBJ2-3; possibly TRBD1 or TRBD2 for D (5 bases each). Germline CDR1 and CDR2: SGHVS and FNYEAQ. The CDR3 length is 13 residues. V was shortened by 0 bases and J by 5 bases, with 6 bases between the two germline ends. CDR3 amino acids: CASSLARGDTQYF. The CDR3 DNA reads as TGTGCCAGCAGCTTAGCGAGGGGAGATACGCAGTATTTT.

J is TRBJ1-2 and V is TRBV6-5; D might be TRBD1 (5 bases). The CDR3 is 17 residues long. Between the trimmed V and J ends, which lost 5 bases and 1 base, there was a span of 20 bases. Germline loops: CDR1 MNHEY, CDR2 SVGAGI. CDR3 sequence: CASSNPRQLTRNYGYTF. The DNA of the CDR3 is TGTGCCAGCAGTAATCCGAGACAGTTAACTCGTAACTATGGCTACACCTTC.

The V and J genes are TRBV7-9 and TRBJ2-5; D possibly corresponds to TRBD1 (6 bases). V shed 6 bases and J shed 8 bases, with 16 bases lying between them. The CDR3 runs 13 residues. Looked up from germline, CDR1 is SEHNR and CDR2 is FQNEAQ (reference sequence). The CDR3 loop reads CASSSAQGVTQYF. The CDR3 coding sequence is TGTGCCAGCAGTTCCGCACAGGGTGTTACCCAGTACTTC.

This clonotype was seen more than once but under ten times. The chain has TRBV7-8 and TRBJ2-1; the D gene is possibly TRBD2 (6 bases). The DNA end favors TRBJ2-7, so the J call may be wrong. Per germline, CDR1 SGHVS and CDR2 FQNEAQ. This CDR3 region has 13 residues. CDR3 nucleotide sequence: TGTGCCAGCAGCTTAGCGCGGGATGGCGAGCAGTACTTC. It specifies CASSLARDGEQYF.

Only one count was recorded for this clonotype. The chain carries TRBV12-3 or TRBV12-4 and TRBJ2-2; 9 nucleotides align to TRBD1. The CDR3 runs to 16 residues. The trim removed 6 bases at V and 2 bases at J, leaving 7 bases unmatched. The CDR3 here is CASSPGQGTNTGELFF. The CDR3 bases are TGTGCCAGCAGCCCCGGACAGGGGACTAACACCGGGGAGCTGTTTTTT.

This clonotype has only one observation. CDR3 bases: TGTGCCAGCAGCTTTCGCGGGAGAAGCAACGAGCAGTACTTC. Protein sequence: CASSFRGRSNEQYF. This chain uses TRBV7-8 with TRBJ2-7; 7 bases agree with TRBD2. CDR1 is SGHVS, CDR2 FQNEAQ, per germline. The CDR3 spans 14 residues. Trimming took 3 bases from V and 5 from J; bases not matched to a gene: 7.

This chain connects TRBV5-6 to TRBJ2-1; 7 bases fit TRBD1. Germline V gene data show CDR1 as SGHDT and CDR2 as YYEEEE. V lost 3 bases and J lost 0; bases outside the gene matches: 6. The CDR3 extends over 16 amino acids. The CDR3 DNA reads as TGTGCCAGCAGCTCACCGGGACAGAGCTCCTACAATGAGCAGTTCTTC. This codes for CASSSPGQSSYNEQFF.

This chain uses TRBV7-9 with TRBJ2-3, with unresolved D. CDR1 SEHNR and CDR2 FQNEAQ come from the germline V gene (reference sequence). Trimming took off 4 bases at V and 2 bases at J, with 13 bases between the two ends. CDR3 length: 15 residues. The CDR3, as DNA: TGTGCCAGCAGCTACGGTAACGGCCCCACAGATACGCAGTATTTT. It is translated as CASSYGNGPTDTQYF.

This clonotype is deemed medium-sized (0.01 to 0.1%). The chain uses TRBV7-2 and TRBJ2-2, with D perhaps given as TRBD1 or TRBD2 (6 bases each). The CDR3 runs to 15 residues. Germline-derived CDR1 and CDR2 are SGHTA and FQGNSA. With 0 bases removed from V and 5 bases from J, the gap between germline ends came to 10 bases. The CDR3 DNA sequence: TGTGCCAGCAGCTTAGCGGGGGGCATTACCGGGGAGCTGTTTTTT. This encodes CASSLAGGITGELFF.

CDR3 sequence reads: CASSMTGNTEAFF. For the CDR3, the DNA is TGTGCCAGTAGTATGACAGGGAACACTGAAGCTTTCTTT. This rearrangement joins TRBV19 to TRBJ1-1; D perhaps matches TRBD1 (6 bases). Germline V gene lookup returns CDR1 LNHDA and CDR2 SQIVND (reference sequence). Trimming shortened V by 3 bases and J by 1 base, and 6 bases separated the two germline ends. The CDR3 has 13 amino acids.

The chain employs TRBV6-1 and TRBJ2-7, with D maybe TRBD1 (6 bases). Germline CDR1 and CDR2: MNHNS and SASEGT. CDR3 length: 14 residues. V was pared by 8 bases and J by 3 bases, with 17 bases between. The CDR3 reads CASHPGEWGYEQYF. The CDR3 DNA follows: TGTGCCAGCCATCCAGGGGAGTGGGGCTACGAGCAGTACTTC.

This clonotype was detected once. This rearrangement joins TRBV6-5 to TRBJ1-5; tentative D call: TRBD1 (6 bases). V lost 8 bases and J lost 6, with 14 bases in between. The CDR3 spans 13 residues. Germline loops: CDR1 MNHEY, CDR2 SVGAGI. DNA of the CDR3: TGTGCCAGCCGGGGGACAATCGGTCAGCCCCAGCATTTT. Translated: CASRGTIGQPQHF.

The table lists this clonotype with a few counts. A single base separates this from a much larger clone, so it may be a read error. V and J are TRBV12-3 or TRBV12-4 and TRBJ2-3; D possibly matches TRBD1 or TRBD2 (5 bases each). Deletions cut 6 bases from V and 14 bases from J, with 24 bases between. The CDR3 spans 14 residues. The CDR3: CASRPGQNTGELYF. CDR3 sequence (DNA): TGTGCCAGCAGGCCCGGACAAAACACCGGGGAGCTGTATTTT.

This clonotype was detected only a few times. The chain links TRBV6-1 to TRBJ2-1; 11 bases map to TRBD2. TRBJ2-7 matches the DNA end more closely, so the J call is doubtful. The CDR3 has 16 amino acids. Germline V lookup: CDR1 MNHNS, CDR2 SASEGT. The CDR3 region has the DNA TGTGCCAGCAGGGCGCGAGCGACTAGCGGGATCTACGAGCAGTACTTC. Its translation: CASRARATSGIYEQYF.

V gene TRBV11-2 combines with J gene TRBJ2-3, with TRBD1 as a possible D gene (5 bases). The tail of the sequence fits TRBJ1-2 better, so the J call may be wrong. This CDR3 has 15 amino acids. The germline gives CDR1 SGHAT, CDR2 FQNNGV. In DNA, the CDR3 is TGTGCCAGCAGCTTAGGTGGACATCCCTCAGCGGGCTACACCTTC. Protein product: CASSLGGHPSAGYTF.

This clonotype was observed a handful of times. The chain recombines TRBV7-6 with TRBJ2-1; D is ambiguous. Trimming left V 2 bases short and J 5 bases short, with 7 bases between. Germline lookup yields CDR1 SGHVS and CDR2 FNYEAQ. The CDR3 spans 13 residues. Written as DNA, the CDR3 is TGTGCCAGCAGCTTATACTCTGACAATGAGCAGTTCTTC. Protein sequence: CASSLYSDNEQFF. The full variable domain, rest sourced from reference TRBV7-6 and TRBJ2-1, is GAGVSQSPRYKVTKRGQDVALRCDPISGHVSLYWYRQALGQGPEFLTYFNYEAQQDKSGLPNDRFSAERPEGSISTLTIQRTEQRDSAMYRCASSLYSDNEQFFGPGTRLTVL.

This chain connects TRBV7-6 to TRBJ1-4, with 7 bases aligning to TRBD1. After removal of 8 bases from V and 5 bases from J, the junction contained 5 bases not matched to a gene. The CDR3 has 13 amino acids. Per the germline V gene, CDR1 is SGHVS and CDR2 is FNYEAQ. The CDR3 region is CASATGKNEKLFF. The CDR3 bases are TGTGCCAGCGCGACAGGGAAAAATGAAAAACTGTTTTTT.

This clonotype came up a few times. The chain combines TRBV6-1 with TRBJ2-5; 12 bases agree with TRBD2. With V trimmed by 1 base and J by 4 bases, 10 bases remained unmatched. Germline V lookup: CDR1 MNHNS, CDR2 SASEGT. The CDR3 consists of 18 residues. The CDR3 coding sequence is TGTGCCAGCAGTGAAGGGTTCCTAGCGGGAGGGCCTCGAGAGACCCAGTACTTC. It encodes CASSEGFLAGGPRETQYF.